This T cell receptor (beta chain) originates from a study of blood T cell repertoires in COVID-19. Study at large: Italy, Spain and the United States were the sources of the convalescent and acute COVID-19 samples. T cells, B-cell-depleted T cells, or PBMCs supplied cDNA or gDNA.

This CDR3 has 16 amino acids. After removal of 2 bases from V and 8 bases from J, the junction contained 12 bases not matched to a gene. Germline V lookup: CDR1 SGHDT, CDR2 YYEEEE. The table came from immunoSEQ multiplex PCR; TCRdb's copy has only in-frame clones and leaves some out. This sample has around 400,000 clones, with roughly 86% found just once. This clonotype was sampled from a woman aged 55-75 years with COVID-19, enrolled during active disease. V usage is TRBV5-6 and J usage is TRBJ1-2; 10 bases match TRBD1. The sample consisted of peripheral blood. Here the CDR3 DNA reads TGTGCCAGCAGCTTTTTACCCGGGACAGGGGAGGAGGGCTACACCTTC. Amino acids: CASSFLPGTGEEGYTF.